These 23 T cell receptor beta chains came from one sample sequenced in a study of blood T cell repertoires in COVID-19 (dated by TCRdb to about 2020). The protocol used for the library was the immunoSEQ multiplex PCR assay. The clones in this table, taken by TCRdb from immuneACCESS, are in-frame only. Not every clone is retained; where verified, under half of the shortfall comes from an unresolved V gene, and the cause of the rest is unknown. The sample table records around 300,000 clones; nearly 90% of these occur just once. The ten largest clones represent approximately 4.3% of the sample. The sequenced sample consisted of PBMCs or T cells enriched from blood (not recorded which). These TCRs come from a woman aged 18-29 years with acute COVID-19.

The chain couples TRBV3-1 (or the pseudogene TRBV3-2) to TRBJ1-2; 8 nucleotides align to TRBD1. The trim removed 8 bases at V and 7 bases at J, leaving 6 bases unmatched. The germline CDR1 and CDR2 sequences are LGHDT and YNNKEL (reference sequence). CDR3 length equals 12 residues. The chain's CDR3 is CASQDRESGYTF. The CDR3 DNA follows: TGTGCCAGCCAGGACAGGGAAAGTGGCTACACCTTC.

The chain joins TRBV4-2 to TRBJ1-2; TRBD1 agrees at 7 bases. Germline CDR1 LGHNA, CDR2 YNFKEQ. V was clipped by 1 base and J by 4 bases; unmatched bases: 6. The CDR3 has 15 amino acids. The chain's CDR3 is CASSQAPGQLYGYTF. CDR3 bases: TGTGCCAGCAGCCAAGCCCCGGGACAGCTCTATGGCTACACCTTC.

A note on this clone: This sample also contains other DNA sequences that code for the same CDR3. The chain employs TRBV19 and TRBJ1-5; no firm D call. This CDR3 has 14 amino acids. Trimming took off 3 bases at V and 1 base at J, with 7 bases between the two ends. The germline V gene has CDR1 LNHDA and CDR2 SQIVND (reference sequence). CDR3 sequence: CASSIDGSNQPQHF. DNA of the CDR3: TGTGCCAGTAGTATTGACGGGAGCAATCAGCCCCAGCATTTT.

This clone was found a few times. In DNA form, the CDR3 reads TGTGCCAGCAGCTCTAACAGGGACTCTGGAAACACCATATATTTT. Residues: CASSSNRDSGNTIYF. The gene calls are TRBV7-9 and TRBJ1-3; D is possibly TRBD1 (6 bases). CDR1 is SEHNR, CDR2 FQNEAQ, per germline (reference sequence). The CDR3 spans 15 residues. Trimming shortened V by 4 bases and J by 0 bases, and 10 bases separated the two germline ends.

Here the CDR3 reads CASSPYLAGVSSWEEETQYF. DNA of the CDR3: TGCGCCAGCAGCCCCTACCTAGCGGGAGTATCGTCCTGGGAAGAAGAGACCCAGTACTTC. The chain recombines TRBV5-1 with TRBJ2-5, with 10 nucleotides matching TRBD2. Trimming removed 4 bases from V and 3 bases from J; junction bases left unmatched: 21. Germline V gene data show CDR1 as SGHRS and CDR2 as YFSETQ. The CDR3 length is 20 residues.

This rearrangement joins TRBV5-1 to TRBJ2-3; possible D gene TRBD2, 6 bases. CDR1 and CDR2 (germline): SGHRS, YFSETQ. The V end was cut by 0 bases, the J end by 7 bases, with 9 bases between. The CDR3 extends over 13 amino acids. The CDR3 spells CASSLGREYTQYF. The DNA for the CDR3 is TGCGCCAGCAGCTTGGGGAGGGAGTATACGCAGTATTTT.

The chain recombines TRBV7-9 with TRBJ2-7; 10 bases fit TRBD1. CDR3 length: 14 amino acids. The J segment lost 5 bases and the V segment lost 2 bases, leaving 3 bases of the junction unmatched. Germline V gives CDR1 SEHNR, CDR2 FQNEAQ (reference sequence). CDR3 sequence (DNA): TGTGCCAGCAGCTTAAGGGACAGGGGCCACGAGCAGTACTTC. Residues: CASSLRDRGHEQYF.

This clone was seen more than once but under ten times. The CDR3 region is CASSHQGAGGYTF. Written as DNA, the CDR3 is TGTGCCAGCAGCCACCAGGGGGCGGGAGGCTACACCTTC. The chain combines TRBV28 with TRBJ1-2; 8 bases agree with TRBD1. The CDR3 has 13 residues. With V trimmed by 6 bases and J by 8 bases, 8 bases remained unmatched. Germline values: CDR1 MDHEN, CDR2 SYDVKM.

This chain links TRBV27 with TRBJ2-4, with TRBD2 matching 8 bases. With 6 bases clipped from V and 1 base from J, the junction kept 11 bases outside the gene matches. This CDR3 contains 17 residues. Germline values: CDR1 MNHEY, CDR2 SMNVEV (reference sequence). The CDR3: CASSPRRAGVAKNIQYF. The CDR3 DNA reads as TGTGCCAGCAGCCCCCGGAGAGCGGGAGTTGCCAAAAACATTCAGTACTTC.

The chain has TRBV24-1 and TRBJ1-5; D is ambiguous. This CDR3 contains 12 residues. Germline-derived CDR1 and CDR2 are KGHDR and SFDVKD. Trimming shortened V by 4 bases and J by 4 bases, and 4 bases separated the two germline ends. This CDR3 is CATSETNQPQHF. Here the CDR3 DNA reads TGTGCCACCAGTGAGACTAATCAGCCCCAGCATTTT.

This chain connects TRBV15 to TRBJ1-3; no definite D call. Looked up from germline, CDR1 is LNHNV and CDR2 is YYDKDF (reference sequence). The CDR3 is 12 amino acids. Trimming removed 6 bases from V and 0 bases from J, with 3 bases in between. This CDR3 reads CATSISGNTIYF. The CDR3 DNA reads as TGTGCCACCAGTATCTCTGGAAACACCATATATTTT.

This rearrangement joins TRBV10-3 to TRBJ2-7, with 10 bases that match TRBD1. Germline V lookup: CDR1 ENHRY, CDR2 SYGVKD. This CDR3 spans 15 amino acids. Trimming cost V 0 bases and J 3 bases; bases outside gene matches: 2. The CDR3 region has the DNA TGTGCCATCAGTGAGTCGACAGGGGGCGGCTACGAGCAGTACTTC. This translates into CAISESTGGGYEQYF.

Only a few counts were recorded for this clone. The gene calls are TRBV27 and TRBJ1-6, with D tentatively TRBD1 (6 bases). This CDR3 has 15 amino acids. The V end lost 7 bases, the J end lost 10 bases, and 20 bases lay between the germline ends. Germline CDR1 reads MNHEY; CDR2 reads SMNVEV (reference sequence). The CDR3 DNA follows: TGTGCCAGCACCCCTCTGACAGGCAAAAAGTCACCCCTCCACTTT. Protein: CASTPLTGKKSPLHF.

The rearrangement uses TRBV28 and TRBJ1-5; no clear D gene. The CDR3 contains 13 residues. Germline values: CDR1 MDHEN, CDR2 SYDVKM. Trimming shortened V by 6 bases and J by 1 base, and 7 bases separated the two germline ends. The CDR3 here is CASSSWSNQPQHF. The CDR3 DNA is TGTGCCAGCAGCAGTTGGAGCAATCAGCCCCAGCATTTT.

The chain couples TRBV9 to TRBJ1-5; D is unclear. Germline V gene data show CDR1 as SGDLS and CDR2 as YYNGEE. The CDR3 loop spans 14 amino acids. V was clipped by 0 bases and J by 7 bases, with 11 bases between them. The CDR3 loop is CASSVEGEGQPQHF. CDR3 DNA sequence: TGTGCCAGCAGCGTAGAGGGAGAGGGACAGCCCCAGCATTTT.

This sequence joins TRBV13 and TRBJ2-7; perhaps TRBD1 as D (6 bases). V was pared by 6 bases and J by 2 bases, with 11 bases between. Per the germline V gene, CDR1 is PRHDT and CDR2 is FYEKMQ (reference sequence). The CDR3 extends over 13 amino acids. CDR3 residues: CASRAGVPYEQYF. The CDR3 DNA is TGTGCCAGCAGGGCAGGGGTCCCCTACGAGCAGTACTTC.

The CDR3 nucleotides read TGTGCCAGCAGCCAATTGAACTGGGAGGGTCTTTATTTT. Its protein is CASSQLNWEGLYF. The chain employs TRBV3-1 (or the pseudogene TRBV3-2) and TRBJ2-3; 7 nucleotides agree with TRBD2. Germline V lookup: CDR1 LGHDT, CDR2 YNNKEL (reference sequence). The J segment lost 15 bases and the V segment lost 2 bases, leaving 11 bases of the junction unmatched. The CDR3 is 13 residues long.

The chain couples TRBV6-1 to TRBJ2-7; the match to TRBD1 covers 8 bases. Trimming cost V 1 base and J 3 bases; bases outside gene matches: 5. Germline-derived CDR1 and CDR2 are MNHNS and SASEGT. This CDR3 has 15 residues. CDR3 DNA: TGTGCCAGCAGTGAAGGGACAGGGCCAATCTACGAGCAGTACTTC. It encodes CASSEGTGPIYEQYF.

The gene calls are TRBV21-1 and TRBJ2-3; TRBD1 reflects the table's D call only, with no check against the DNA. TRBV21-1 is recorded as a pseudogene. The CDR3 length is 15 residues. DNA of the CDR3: TGTGCCAGCAGCAAAGGAGGCAGGGGTACAGATACGCAGTATTTT. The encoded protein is CASSKGGRGTDTQYF.

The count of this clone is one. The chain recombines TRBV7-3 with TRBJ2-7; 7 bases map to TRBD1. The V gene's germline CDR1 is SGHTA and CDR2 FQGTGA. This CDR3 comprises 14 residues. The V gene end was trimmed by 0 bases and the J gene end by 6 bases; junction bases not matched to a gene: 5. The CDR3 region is CASSLTGGEPEQYF. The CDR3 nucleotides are TGTGCCAGCAGCTTAACAGGGGGCGAGCCCGAGCAGTACTTC. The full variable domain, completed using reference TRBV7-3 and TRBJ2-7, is GAGVSQTPSNKVTEKGKYVELRCDPISGHTALYWYRQSLGQGPEFLIYFQGTGAADDSGLPNDRFFAVRPEGSVSTLKIQRTERGDSAVYLCASSLTGGEPEQYFGPGTRLTVT.

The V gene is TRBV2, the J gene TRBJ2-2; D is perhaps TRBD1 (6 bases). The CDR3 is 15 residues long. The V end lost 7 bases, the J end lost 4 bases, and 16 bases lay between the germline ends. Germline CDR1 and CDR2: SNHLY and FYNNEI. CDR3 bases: TGTGCCAGCAAATCCCAGGGGATCGGCACCGGGGAGCTGTTTTTT. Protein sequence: CASKSQGIGTGELFF.

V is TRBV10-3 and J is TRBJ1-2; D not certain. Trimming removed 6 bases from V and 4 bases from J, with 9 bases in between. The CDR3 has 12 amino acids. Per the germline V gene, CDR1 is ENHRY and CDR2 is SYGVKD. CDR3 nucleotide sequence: TGTGCCATCAGCGCTTACACCTATGGCTACACCTTC. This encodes CAISAYTYGYTF.

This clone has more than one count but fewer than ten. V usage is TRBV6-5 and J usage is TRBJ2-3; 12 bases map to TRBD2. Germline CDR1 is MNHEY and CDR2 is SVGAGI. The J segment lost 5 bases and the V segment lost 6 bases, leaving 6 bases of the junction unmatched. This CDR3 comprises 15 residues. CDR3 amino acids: CASSRLAGVGDTQYF. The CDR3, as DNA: TGTGCCAGCAGCCGACTAGCGGGAGTGGGAGATACGCAGTATTTT.